This TCR beta chain was found in a study of blood T cell repertoires in COVID-19. The overall study: COVID-19 samples collected from the United States, Italy and Spain covered acute and convalescent phases. Nucleic acid was either cDNA or gDNA, and it came from T cells, B-cell-depleted T cells, or PBMCs.

In the study's own analysis: Estimation of nucleated cell counts was performed using reference gene primer amplification. Only in-frame clones appear in the TCRdb table, and some are missing; sequencing was by immunoSEQ multiplex PCR. V and J calls and clone size follow that table, whereas D and trimming were derived from the DNA. The sample lists some 45,000 clones; less than 90% were seen once. The sequenced material came from peripheral blood. This TCR was sampled from a human donor in a cohort sampled during active COVID-19.

The CDR3, as DNA: TGTGCCAGCAGCCTTAGCGGGGGGGTCAATGAGCAGTTCTTC. Its translation is CASSLSGGVNEQFF. The V and J genes are TRBV3-1 (or the pseudogene TRBV3-2) and TRBJ2-1, with 11 bases aligning to TRBD2. The CDR3 is made up of 14 amino acids. Germline V CDR1 and CDR2: LGHDT, YNNKEL (reference sequence). V was clipped by 4 bases and J by 6 bases; unmatched bases: 2.